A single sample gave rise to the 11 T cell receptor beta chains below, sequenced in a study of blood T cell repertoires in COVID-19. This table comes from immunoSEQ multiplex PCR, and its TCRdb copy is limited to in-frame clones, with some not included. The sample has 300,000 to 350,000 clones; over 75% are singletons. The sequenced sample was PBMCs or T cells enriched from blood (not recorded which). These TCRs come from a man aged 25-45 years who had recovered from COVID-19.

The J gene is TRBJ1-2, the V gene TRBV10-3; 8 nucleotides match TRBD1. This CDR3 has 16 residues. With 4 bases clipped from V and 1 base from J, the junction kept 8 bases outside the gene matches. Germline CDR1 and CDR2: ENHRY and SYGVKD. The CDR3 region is CAISASDRGHNYGYTF. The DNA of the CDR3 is TGTGCCATCAGTGCGTCTGACAGGGGCCATAACTATGGCTACACCTTC.

CDR3 sequence: CASSLVAGGGGELFF. In DNA, the CDR3 is TGTGCCAGCAGCTTAGTAGCAGGGGGCGGCGGGGAGCTGTTTTTT. The V call is TRBV11-3, the J call TRBJ2-2; TRBD1 matches at 8 bases. Germline CDR1 reads SGHNT; CDR2 reads YENEEA. Trimming took 1 base from V and 7 from J; bases not matched to a gene: 5. The length of the CDR3 is 15 residues.

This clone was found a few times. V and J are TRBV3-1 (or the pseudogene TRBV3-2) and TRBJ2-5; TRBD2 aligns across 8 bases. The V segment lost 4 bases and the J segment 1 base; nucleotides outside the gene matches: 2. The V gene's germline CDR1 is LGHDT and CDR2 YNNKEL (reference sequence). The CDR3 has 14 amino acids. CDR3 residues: CASSPGTSQETQYF. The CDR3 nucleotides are TGTGCCAGCAGCCCCGGGACTAGCCAAGAGACCCAGTACTTC.

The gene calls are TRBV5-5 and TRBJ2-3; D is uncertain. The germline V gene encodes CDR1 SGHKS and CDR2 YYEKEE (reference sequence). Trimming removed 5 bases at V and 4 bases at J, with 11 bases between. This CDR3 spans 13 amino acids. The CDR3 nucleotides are TGTGCCAGCAGGCGCGAATTCCCAGATACGCAGTATTTT. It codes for CASRREFPDTQYF.

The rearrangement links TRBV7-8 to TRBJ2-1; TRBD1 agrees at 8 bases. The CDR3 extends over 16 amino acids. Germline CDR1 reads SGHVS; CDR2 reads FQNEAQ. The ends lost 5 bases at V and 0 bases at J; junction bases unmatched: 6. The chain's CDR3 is CASSPGQVNSYNEQFF. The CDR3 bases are TGTGCCAGCAGCCCGGGACAGGTCAACTCCTACAATGAGCAGTTCTTC.

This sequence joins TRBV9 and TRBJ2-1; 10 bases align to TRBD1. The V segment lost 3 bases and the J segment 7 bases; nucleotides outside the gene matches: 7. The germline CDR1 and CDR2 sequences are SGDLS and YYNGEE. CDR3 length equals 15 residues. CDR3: CASSERQGAVNEQFF. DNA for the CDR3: TGTGCCAGCAGCGAGAGACAGGGGGCTGTGAATGAGCAGTTCTTC. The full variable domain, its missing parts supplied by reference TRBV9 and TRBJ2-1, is DSGVTQTPKHLITATGQRVTLRCSPRSGDLSVYWYQQSLDQGLQFLIQYYNGEERAKGNILERFSAQQFPDLHSELNLSSLELGDSALYFCASSERQGAVNEQFFGPGTRLTVL.

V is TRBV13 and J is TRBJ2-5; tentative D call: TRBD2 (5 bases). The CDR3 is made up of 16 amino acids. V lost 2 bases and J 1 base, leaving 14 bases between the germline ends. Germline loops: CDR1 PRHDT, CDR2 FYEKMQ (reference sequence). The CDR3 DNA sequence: TGTGCCAGCAGCTTAATGAAGAGGGCGATCCAAGAGACCCAGTACTTC. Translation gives CASSLMKRAIQETQYF.

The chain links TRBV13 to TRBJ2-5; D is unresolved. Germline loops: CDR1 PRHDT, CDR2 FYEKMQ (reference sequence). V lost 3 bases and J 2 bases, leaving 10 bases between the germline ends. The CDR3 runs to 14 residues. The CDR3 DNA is TGTGCCAGCAGCTTTATCAGCGAACAAGAGACCCAGTACTTC. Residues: CASSFISEQETQYF.

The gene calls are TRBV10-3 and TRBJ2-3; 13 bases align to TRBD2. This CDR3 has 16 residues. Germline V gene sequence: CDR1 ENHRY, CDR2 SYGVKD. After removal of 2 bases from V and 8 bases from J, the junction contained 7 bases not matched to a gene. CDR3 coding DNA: TGTGCCATCAGTGAGCCACTAGCGGGGGGGGCCGGTACGCAGTATTTT. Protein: CAISEPLAGGAGTQYF.

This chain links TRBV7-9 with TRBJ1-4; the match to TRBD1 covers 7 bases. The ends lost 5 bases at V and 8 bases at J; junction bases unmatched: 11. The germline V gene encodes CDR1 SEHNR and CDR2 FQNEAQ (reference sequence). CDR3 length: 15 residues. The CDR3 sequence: CASSGDRAFGEKLFF. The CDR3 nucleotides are TGTGCCAGCAGCGGCGACAGGGCGTTTGGGGAAAAACTGTTTTTT.

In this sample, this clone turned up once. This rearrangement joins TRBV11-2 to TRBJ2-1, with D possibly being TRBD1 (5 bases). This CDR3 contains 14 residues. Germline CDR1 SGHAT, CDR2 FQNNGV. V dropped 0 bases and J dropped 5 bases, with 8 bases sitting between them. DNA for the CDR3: TGTGCCAGCAGCTTAGAGCCAGGGAACAATGAGCAGTTCTTC. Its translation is CASSLEPGNNEQFF.